This section outlines one TCR beta chain sequence together with its context. Its antigen is still unknown. TCRdb's copy holds only in-frame clones and misses some; the assay was immunoSEQ multiplex PCR. This table has about 20,000 clones, roughly 86% appearing once. The sample originates from a study of somatic mutations in cytotoxic T cells in rheumatoid arthritis. Study information: Some V beta antibody-stained T-cell populations were flow-sorted at nearly 100% purity, including V beta1+ cells sequenced for TCRB. Study-level points and caveats: Slight TRBV07 underrepresentation in rheumatoid arthritis patients went unadjusted for multiple comparisons.

V lost 3 bases, J lost 5 bases, and 9 bases stayed unmatched. Germline V gives CDR1 WNHNN, CDR2 SYGVQD (reference sequence). This CDR3 has 16 residues. Healthy control subjects consisted of blood donors (median age roughly 59 years, range roughly 20-70; approximately 53% female). The V gene is TRBV10-1, the J gene TRBJ1-4; 7 bases are a match to TRBD1. This receptor was identified in a woman in her fifties or sixties in good health. The sample taken for sequencing was CD8+ T cells sorted from blood. The CDR3 region is CASSDPPRGRNEKLFF. DNA of the CDR3: TGCGCCAGCAGTGACCCCCCCAGGGGGAGGAATGAAAAACTGTTTTTT.